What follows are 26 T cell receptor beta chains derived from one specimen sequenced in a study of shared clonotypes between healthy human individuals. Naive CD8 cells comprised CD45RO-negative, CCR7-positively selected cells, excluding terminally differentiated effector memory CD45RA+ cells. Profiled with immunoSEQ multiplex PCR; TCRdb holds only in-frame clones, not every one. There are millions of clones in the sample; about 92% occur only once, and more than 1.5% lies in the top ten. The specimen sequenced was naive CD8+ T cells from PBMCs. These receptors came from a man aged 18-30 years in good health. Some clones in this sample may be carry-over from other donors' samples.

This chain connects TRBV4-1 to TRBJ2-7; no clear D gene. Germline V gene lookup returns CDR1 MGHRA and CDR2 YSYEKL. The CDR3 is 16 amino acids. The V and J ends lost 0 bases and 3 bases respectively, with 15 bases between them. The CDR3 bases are TGCGCCAGCAGCCAAGATAAAGGCAGTGTGTACTACGAGCAGTACTTC. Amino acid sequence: CASSQDKGSVYYEQYF.

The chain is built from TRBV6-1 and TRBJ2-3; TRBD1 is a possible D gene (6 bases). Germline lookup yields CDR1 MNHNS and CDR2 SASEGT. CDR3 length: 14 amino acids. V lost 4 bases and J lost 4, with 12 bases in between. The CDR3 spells CASSANPGADTQYF. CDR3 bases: TGTGCCAGCAGTGCGAACCCAGGGGCAGATACGCAGTATTTT.

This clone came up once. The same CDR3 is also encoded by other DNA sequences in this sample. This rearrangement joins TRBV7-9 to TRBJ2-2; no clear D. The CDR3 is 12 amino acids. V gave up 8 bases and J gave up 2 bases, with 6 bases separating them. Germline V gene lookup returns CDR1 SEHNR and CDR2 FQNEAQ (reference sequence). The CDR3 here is CASSTNTGELFF. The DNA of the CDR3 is TGTGCCAGCTCTACCAACACCGGGGAGCTGTTTTTT.

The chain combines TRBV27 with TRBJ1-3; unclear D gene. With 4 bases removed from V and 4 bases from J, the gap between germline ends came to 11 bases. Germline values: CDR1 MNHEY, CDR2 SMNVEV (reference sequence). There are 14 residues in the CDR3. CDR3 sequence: CASSSTVLGNTIYF. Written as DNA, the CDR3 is TGTGCCAGCAGTTCGACGGTCCTAGGAAACACCATATATTTT.

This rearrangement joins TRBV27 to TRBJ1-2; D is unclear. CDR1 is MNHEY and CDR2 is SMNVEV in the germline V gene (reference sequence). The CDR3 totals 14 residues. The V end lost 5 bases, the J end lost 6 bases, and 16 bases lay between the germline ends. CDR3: CASSPSHPLNGYTF. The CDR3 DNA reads TGTGCCAGCAGTCCCTCCCACCCACTAAATGGCTACACCTTC.

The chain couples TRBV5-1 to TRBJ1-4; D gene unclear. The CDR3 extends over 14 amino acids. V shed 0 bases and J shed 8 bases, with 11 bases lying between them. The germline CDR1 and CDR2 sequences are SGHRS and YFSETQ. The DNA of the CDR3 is TGCGCCAGCAGCTTGGAACCGTCTGAGGAAAAACTGTTTTTT. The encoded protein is CASSLEPSEEKLFF.

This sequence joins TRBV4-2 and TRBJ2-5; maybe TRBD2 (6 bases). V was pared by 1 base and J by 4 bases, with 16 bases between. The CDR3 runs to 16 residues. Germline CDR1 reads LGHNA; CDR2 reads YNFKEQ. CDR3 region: CASSQVPGRTTETQYF. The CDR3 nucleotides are TGTGCCAGCAGCCAAGTGCCAGGGAGGACAACAGAGACCCAGTACTTC.

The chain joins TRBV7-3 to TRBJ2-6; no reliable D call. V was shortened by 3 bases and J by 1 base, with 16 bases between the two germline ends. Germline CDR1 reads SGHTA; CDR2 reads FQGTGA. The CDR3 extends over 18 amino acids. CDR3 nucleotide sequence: TGTGCCAGCAGCTTGCCCGTAGGACGGCCGTCTGGGGCCAACGTCCTGACTTTC. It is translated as CASSLPVGRPSGANVLTF.

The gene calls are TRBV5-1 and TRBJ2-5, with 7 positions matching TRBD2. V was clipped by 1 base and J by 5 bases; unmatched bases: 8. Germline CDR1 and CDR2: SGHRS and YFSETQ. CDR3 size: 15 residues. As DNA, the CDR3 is TGCGCCAGCAGCTTGTCTGGGGAGGGCCTGGAGACCCAGTACTTC. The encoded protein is CASSLSGEGLETQYF.

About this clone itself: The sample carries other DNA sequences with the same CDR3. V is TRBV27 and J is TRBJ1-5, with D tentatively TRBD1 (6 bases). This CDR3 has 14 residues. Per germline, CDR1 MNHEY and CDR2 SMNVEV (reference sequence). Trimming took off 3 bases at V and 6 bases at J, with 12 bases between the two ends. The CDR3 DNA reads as TGTGCCAGCAGTTTCGGGGGGGCAGGTCAGCCCCAGCATTTT. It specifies CASSFGGAGQPQHF.

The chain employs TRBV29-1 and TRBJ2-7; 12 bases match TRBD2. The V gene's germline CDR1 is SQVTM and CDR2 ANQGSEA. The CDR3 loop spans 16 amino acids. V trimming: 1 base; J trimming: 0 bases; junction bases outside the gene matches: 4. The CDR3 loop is CSVEGTTSGSSYEQYF. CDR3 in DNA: TGCAGCGTTGAAGGGACGACTAGCGGGAGCTCCTACGAGCAGTACTTC.

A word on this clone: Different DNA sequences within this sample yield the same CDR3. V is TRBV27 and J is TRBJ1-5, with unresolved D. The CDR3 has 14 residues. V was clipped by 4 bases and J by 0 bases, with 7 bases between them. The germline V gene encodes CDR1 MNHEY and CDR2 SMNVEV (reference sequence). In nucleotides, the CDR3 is TGTGCCAGCAGTTCAGATTATAGCAATCAGCCCCAGCATTTT. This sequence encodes CASSSDYSNQPQHF.

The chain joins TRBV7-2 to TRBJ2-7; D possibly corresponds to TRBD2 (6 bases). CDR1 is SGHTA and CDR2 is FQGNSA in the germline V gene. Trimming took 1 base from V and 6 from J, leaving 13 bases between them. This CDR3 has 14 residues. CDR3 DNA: TGTGCCAGCAGCTTAGTCAGGGCCGGGAGCGAGCAGTACTTC. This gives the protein CASSLVRAGSEQYF.

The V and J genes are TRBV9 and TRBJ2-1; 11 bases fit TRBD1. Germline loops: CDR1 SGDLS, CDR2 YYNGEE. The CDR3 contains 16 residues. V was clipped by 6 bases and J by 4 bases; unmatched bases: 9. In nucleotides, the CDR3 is TGTGCCAGCACCTCCCGGACAGGGGGCTCATACAATGAGCAGTTCTTC. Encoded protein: CASTSRTGGSYNEQFF.

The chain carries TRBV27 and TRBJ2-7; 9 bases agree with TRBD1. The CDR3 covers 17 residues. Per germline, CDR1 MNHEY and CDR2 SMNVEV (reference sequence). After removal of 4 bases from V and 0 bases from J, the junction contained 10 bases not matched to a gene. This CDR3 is CASSSLSTGGLSYEQYF. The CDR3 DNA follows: TGTGCCAGCAGTTCCCTCTCGACAGGGGGGCTCTCCTACGAGCAGTACTTC.

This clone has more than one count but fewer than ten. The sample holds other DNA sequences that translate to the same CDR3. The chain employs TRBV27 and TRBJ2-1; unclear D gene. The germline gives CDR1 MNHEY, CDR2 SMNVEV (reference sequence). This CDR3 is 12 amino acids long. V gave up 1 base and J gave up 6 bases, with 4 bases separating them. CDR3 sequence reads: CASSLFGNEQFF. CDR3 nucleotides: TGTGCCAGCAGTTTATTCGGCAATGAGCAGTTCTTC.

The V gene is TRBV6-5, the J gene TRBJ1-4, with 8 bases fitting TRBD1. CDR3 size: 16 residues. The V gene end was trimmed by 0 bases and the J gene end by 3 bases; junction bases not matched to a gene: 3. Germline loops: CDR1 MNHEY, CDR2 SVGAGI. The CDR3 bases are TGTGCCAGCAGTTACTCGACAGGGGTGGCTAATGAAAAACTGTTTTTT. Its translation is CASSYSTGVANEKLFF.

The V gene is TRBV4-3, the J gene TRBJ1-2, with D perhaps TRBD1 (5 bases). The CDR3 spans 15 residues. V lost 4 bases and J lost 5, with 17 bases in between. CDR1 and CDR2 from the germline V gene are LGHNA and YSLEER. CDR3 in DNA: TGCGCCAGCAGCCCCGGCGGGACCGGGATTTATGGCTACACCTTC. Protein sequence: CASSPGGTGIYGYTF.

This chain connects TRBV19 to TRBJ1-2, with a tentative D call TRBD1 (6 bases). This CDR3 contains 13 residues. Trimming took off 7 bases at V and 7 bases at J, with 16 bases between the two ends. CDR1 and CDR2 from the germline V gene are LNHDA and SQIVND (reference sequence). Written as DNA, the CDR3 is TGTGCCAGTACCCTAGGGGGGGTGGCTGGCTACACCTTC. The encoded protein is CASTLGGVAGYTF.

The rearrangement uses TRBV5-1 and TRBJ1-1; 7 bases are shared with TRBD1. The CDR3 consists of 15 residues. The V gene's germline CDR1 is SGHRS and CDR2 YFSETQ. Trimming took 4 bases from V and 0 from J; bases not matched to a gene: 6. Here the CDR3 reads CASSTGQTMNTEAFF. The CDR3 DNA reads TGCGCCAGCAGCACGGGACAGACCATGAACACTGAAGCTTTCTTT.

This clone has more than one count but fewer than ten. CDR3 nucleotide sequence: TGTGCCAGCAGCGTAGCTTCGGACACTGAAGCTTTCTTT. Translating it yields CASSVASDTEAFF. This chain uses TRBV9 with TRBJ1-1; D ambiguous. Germline V lookup: CDR1 SGDLS, CDR2 YYNGEE. The CDR3 is 13 amino acids. V was trimmed by 0 bases and J by 3 bases, leaving 6 bases between them.

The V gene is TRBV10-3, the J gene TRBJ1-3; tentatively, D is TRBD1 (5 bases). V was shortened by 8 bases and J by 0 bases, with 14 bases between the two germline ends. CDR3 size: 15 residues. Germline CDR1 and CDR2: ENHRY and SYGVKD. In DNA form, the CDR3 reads TGTGCCATCCGGATTACAGGCCGCTCTGGAAACACCATATATTTT. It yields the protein CAIRITGRSGNTIYF.

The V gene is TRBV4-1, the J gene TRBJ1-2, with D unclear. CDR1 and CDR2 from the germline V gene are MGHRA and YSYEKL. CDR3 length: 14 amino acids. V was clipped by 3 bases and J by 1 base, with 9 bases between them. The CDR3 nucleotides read TGCGCCAGCAGCCATGTGGGGATTAACTATGGCTACACCTTC. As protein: CASSHVGINYGYTF.

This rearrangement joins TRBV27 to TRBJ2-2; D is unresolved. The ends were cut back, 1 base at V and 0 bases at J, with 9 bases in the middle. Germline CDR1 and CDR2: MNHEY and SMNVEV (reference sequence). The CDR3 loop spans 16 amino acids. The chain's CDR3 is CASSLFGPANTGELFF. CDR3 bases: TGTGCCAGCAGTTTATTTGGACCTGCGAACACCGGGGAGCTGTTTTTT.

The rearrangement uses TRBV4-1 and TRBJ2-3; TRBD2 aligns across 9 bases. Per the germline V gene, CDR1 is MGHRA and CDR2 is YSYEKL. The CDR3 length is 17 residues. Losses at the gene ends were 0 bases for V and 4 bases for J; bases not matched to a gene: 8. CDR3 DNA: TGCGCCAGCAGCCAAGAGCGGGAGGGCCCGGGCGCAGATACGCAGTATTTT. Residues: CASSQEREGPGADTQYF.

The CDR3 coding sequence is TGTGCCAGCAGTTCTCCCTGGGGGGGTATTGCAAACATTCAGTACTTC. Protein: CASSSPWGGIANIQYF. V and J are TRBV28 and TRBJ2-4; 7 nucleotides align to TRBD2. Germline V gene data show CDR1 as MDHEN and CDR2 as SYDVKM. The V segment lost 4 bases and the J segment 6 bases; nucleotides outside the gene matches: 12. The CDR3 totals 16 residues.